Below are 26 T cell receptor beta chains sequenced from a single sample in a study of shared T cell receptors in the human thymus. The data were produced by immunoSEQ multiplex PCR, yet TCRdb's version contains in-frame clones alone and is incomplete. This table has about 660,000 clones, more than 75% appearing once. These sequences were also reported in another study, on human thymus T cells.

The specimen sequenced was thymocytes. These receptors were collected from a boy less than two years old with a congenital heart defect.

Of note for this clone: The germline gene is not matched at one end of the junction; a read error may be the cause. The rearrangement uses TRBV4-3 and TRBJ2-3, with a weak D call TRBD2 (5 bases). The CDR3 totals 16 residues. CDR1 LGHNA and CDR2 YSLEER come from the germline V gene. The CDR3 is CASSEEGAEDTDTQYF. Written as DNA, the CDR3 is TGCGCCAGCAGCGAAGAGGGAGCAGAGGACACAGATACGCAGTATTTT.

The chain recombines TRBV30 with TRBJ1-2; D perhaps matches TRBD1 (5 bases). This CDR3 is built from 15 residues. In germline, CDR1 is GTSNPN, CDR2 SVGIG (reference sequence). V lost 0 bases and J lost 2, with 13 bases in between. The CDR3 sequence is CAWSVRQGLNYGYTF. CDR3 coding DNA: TGTGCCTGGAGTGTAAGGCAGGGCCTGAACTATGGCTACACCTTC.

J is TRBJ2-5 and V is TRBV4-2; 8 bases line up with TRBD2. V lost 0 bases to trimming and J lost 5 bases; unmatched junction nucleotides: 8. The V gene's germline CDR1 is LGHNA and CDR2 YNFKEQ. The CDR3 is 16 amino acids. The CDR3 DNA follows: TGTGCCAGCAGCCAAGACTGCGACGGGAGGGAGGAGACCCAGTACTTC. It encodes CASSQDCDGREETQYF.

J is TRBJ2-7 and V is TRBV2, with TRBD2 matching over 8 bases. V was clipped by 11 bases and J by 3 bases; unmatched bases: 15. The CDR3 covers 15 residues. CDR1 and CDR2 from the germline V gene are SNHLY and FYNNEI. The CDR3 here is CAGLASGRVRYEQYF. CDR3 sequence (DNA): TGTGCCGGGTTGGCTAGCGGGCGGGTCCGCTACGAGCAGTACTTC.

This clone was picked up one time. V usage is TRBV15 and J usage is TRBJ2-6, with TRBD1 identical over 7 bases. The CDR3 has 17 residues. The ends lost 9 bases at V and 0 bases at J; junction bases unmatched: 11. The germline V gene has CDR1 LNHNV and CDR2 YYDKDF (reference sequence). The chain's CDR3 is CATETDRVRSGANVLTF. CDR3 DNA sequence: TGTGCCACGGAAACCGACAGGGTCCGCTCTGGGGCCAACGTCCTGACTTTC.

This chain joins TRBV29-1 and TRBJ1-1; tentative D call: TRBD1 (5 bases). With 4 bases removed from V and 2 bases from J, the gap between germline ends came to 11 bases. The germline gives CDR1 SQVTM, CDR2 ANQGSEA. The CDR3 extends over 13 amino acids. In DNA, the CDR3 is TGCAGCGTTGTCCGCAGGGTCAACACTGAAGCTTTCTTT. This sequence encodes CSVVRRVNTEAFF.

The table lists this clone with a count of one. The CDR3 loop is CASSFGYGQGAIKLFF. Here the CDR3 DNA reads TGTGCCAGCAGCTTCGGGTATGGACAGGGGGCGATCAAACTGTTTTTT. This chain uses TRBV7-9 with TRBJ1-4, with 11 positions matching TRBD1. J gave up 11 bases and V 3 bases, and 11 bases lay outside the gene matches. CDR1 and CDR2 from the germline V gene are SEHNR and FQNEAQ (reference sequence). This CDR3 has 16 amino acids.

V usage is TRBV7-3 and J usage is TRBJ2-7; TRBD2 agrees at 9 bases. The germline V gene has CDR1 SGHTA and CDR2 FQGTGA. The CDR3 runs to 15 residues. After removal of 1 base from V and 0 bases from J, the junction contained 1 base not matched to a gene. The CDR3 DNA reads as TGTGCCAGCAGCTTAAGTAGCGGGAGCTCCTACGAGCAGTACTTC. Encoded protein: CASSLSSGSSYEQYF.

The chain employs TRBV7-2 and TRBJ2-7; maybe TRBD1 (6 bases). The germline V and J ends were trimmed by 5 bases and 5 bases, with 16 bases remaining between them. The CDR3 has 14 residues. From germline, CDR1 is SGHTA and CDR2 FQGNSA. The CDR3 protein is CASSARDRLDEQYF. Written as DNA, the CDR3 is TGTGCCAGCAGCGCTAGAGACAGGTTAGACGAGCAGTACTTC. The full variable domain, in which reference TRBV7-2 and TRBJ2-7 provide the parts outside the CDR3, is GAGVSQSPSNKVTEKGKDVELRCDPISGHTALYWYRQSLGQGLEFLIYFQGNSAPDKSGLPSDRFSAERTGGSVSTLTIQRTQQEDSAVYLCASSARDRLDEQYFGPGTRLTVT.

The genes are TRBV5-1 and TRBJ2-1; D is perhaps TRBD1 (8 bases). Germline V gene lookup returns CDR1 SGHRS and CDR2 YFSETQ. CDR3 size: 13 residues. The ends were cut back, 3 bases at V and 12 bases at J, with 16 bases in the middle. The CDR3 is CASSSGQGGGQFF. DNA of the CDR3: TGCGCCAGCAGCTCCGGACAGGGCGGGGGGCAGTTCTTC.

The chain combines TRBV7-2 with TRBJ2-7; D unresolved. Deletions cut 6 bases from V and 3 bases from J, with 12 bases between. CDR3 size: 13 residues. Germline V gene data show CDR1 as SGHTA and CDR2 as FQGNSA. Here the CDR3 reads CASRLSADYEQYF. CDR3 sequence (DNA): TGTGCCAGCAGACTGTCGGCGGACTACGAGCAGTACTTC.

This clone occurred once. This sequence joins TRBV28 and TRBJ2-7; 9 nucleotides match TRBD1. The CDR3 spans 15 residues. V trimming: 6 bases; J trimming: 5 bases; junction bases outside the gene matches: 11. Germline V CDR1 and CDR2: MDHEN, SYDVKM. In nucleotides, the CDR3 is TGTGCCAGCAGCTACCTCGACAGGGGGATCGACGAGCAGTACTTC. Amino acids: CASSYLDRGIDEQYF.

The rearrangement uses TRBV4-2 and TRBJ1-2; 9 bases agree with TRBD1. Germline values: CDR1 LGHNA, CDR2 YNFKEQ. V was pared by 0 bases and J by 8 bases, with 7 bases of the junction left unmatched. CDR3 length: 15 residues. CDR3: CASSQDGGQGYGYTF. The CDR3 DNA sequence: TGTGCCAGCAGCCAAGATGGGGGACAGGGATACGGCTACACCTTC.

This clone was recorded only once. The rearrangement uses TRBV11-3 and TRBJ2-1, with TRBD2 matching 12 bases. Unmatched junction bases numbered 6, after V lost 6 bases and J lost 6 bases. This CDR3 is 15 amino acids long. Germline V CDR1 and CDR2: SGHNT, YENEEA. The CDR3 nucleotides are TGTGCCAGCAGGGGACTAGCGGGCGGGTCCAATGAGCAGTTCTTC. It is translated as CASRGLAGGSNEQFF.

This clone came up a few times. V is TRBV19 and J is TRBJ2-5; 10 bases are a match to TRBD1. CDR1 and CDR2 from the germline V gene are LNHDA and SQIVND (reference sequence). Trimming at V came to 6 bases and at J to 5 bases, leaving 12 bases not matched to a gene. The CDR3 has 16 residues. The CDR3 sequence: CASSPPGTGVGETQYF. The CDR3 nucleotides are TGTGCCAGTAGCCCCCCCGGGACAGGGGTAGGGGAGACCCAGTACTTC.

The chain links TRBV29-1 to TRBJ2-5; possible D gene TRBD1, 5 bases. CDR1 is SQVTM, CDR2 ANQGSEA, per germline. V was clipped by 6 bases and J by 1 base, with 12 bases between them. The CDR3 totals 13 residues. The CDR3 reads CSVGSGPQETQYF. The CDR3 DNA sequence: TGCAGCGTCGGATCAGGGCCCCAAGAGACCCAGTACTTC.

The rearrangement joins TRBV13 to TRBJ2-5; D may be TRBD2 (7 bases). CDR3 length: 13 residues. The V gene's germline CDR1 is PRHDT and CDR2 FYEKMQ (reference sequence). Trimming took off 5 bases at V and 5 bases at J, with 12 bases between the two ends. CDR3 protein: CASSPRGAETQYF. In nucleotides, the CDR3 is TGTGCCAGCAGCCCCCGGGGGGCCGAGACCCAGTACTTC.

The sample holds a few counts of this clone. The chain combines TRBV27 with TRBJ2-7; possible D gene TRBD1, 6 bases. Trimming stripped 0 bases from V and 5 bases from J, with 17 bases between. The CDR3 is 16 residues long. The germline V gene has CDR1 MNHEY and CDR2 SMNVEV (reference sequence). CDR3 DNA sequence: TGTGCCAGCAGTTTATCATATACCGGGACAACTAACGAGCAGTACTTC. Its translation: CASSLSYTGTTNEQYF.

This chain links TRBV9 with TRBJ2-1, with 12 bases lining up with TRBD2. The CDR3 covers 16 residues. The germline gives CDR1 SGDLS, CDR2 YYNGEE. V gave up 3 bases and J gave up 8 bases; unmatched junction bases: 9. The CDR3 sequence is CASSASTSGRFDEQFF. The CDR3 DNA reads as TGTGCCAGCAGCGCCTCGACTAGCGGGAGATTCGATGAGCAGTTCTTC.

For the CDR3, the DNA is TGTGCCAGCAGCGCCGAGACAGTCACTGAAGCTTTCTTT. As protein: CASSAETVTEAFF. This sequence joins TRBV5-4 and TRBJ1-1; tentatively, D is TRBD1 (5 bases). V was cut by 4 bases and J by 4 bases, with 11 bases left in between. Germline lookup yields CDR1 SGHNT and CDR2 YYREEE (reference sequence). The CDR3 runs 13 residues.

This clone was observed a few times. Written as DNA, the CDR3 is TGTGCCAGCTCACTCAAACCCGGGACAGGGGAGTCCTACGAGCAGTACTTC. Its translation is CASSLKPGTGESYEQYF. V and J are TRBV18 and TRBJ2-7; 10 positions match TRBD1. The CDR3 runs to 17 residues. CDR1 and CDR2 (germline): KGHSH, LQKENI. The J segment lost 1 base and the V segment lost 4 bases, leaving 10 bases of the junction unmatched.

J is TRBJ2-1 and V is TRBV5-4; 8 nucleotides match TRBD2. V lost 5 bases, J lost 9 bases, and 4 bases stayed unmatched. CDR3 size: 12 residues. Germline V gene lookup returns CDR1 SGHNT and CDR2 YYREEE (reference sequence). The CDR3 reads CASRGLVTEQFF. The CDR3 DNA is TGTGCCAGCAGGGGACTAGTCACTGAGCAGTTCTTC.

DNA for the CDR3: TGTGCCAGCAGCTCTCCTCCTACTAGCGGGAGCCACGAGCAGTACTTC. Translation: CASSSPPTSGSHEQYF. The V gene is TRBV7-9, the J gene TRBJ2-7; 11 nucleotides align to TRBD2. CDR3 length: 16 residues. From germline, CDR1 is SEHNR and CDR2 FQNEAQ (reference sequence). J lost 5 bases, V lost 4 bases, and 10 bases had no gene match. Full variable domain (remainder filled in from reference TRBV7-9 and TRBJ2-7): DTGVSQNPRHKITKRGQNVTFRCDPISEHNRLYWYRQTLGQGPEFLTYFQNEAQLEKSRLLSDRFSAERPKGSFSTLEIQRTEQGDSAMYLCASSSPPTSGSHEQYFGPGTRLTVT.

This rearrangement joins TRBV27 to TRBJ2-7; possible D gene TRBD2, 6 bases. The CDR3 runs to 15 residues. V lost 3 bases to trimming and J lost 4 bases, with 16 bases between them. CDR1 and CDR2 (germline): MNHEY, SMNVEV (reference sequence). CDR3 sequence reads: CASSFLRELHYEQYF. CDR3 nucleotide sequence: TGTGCCAGCAGTTTTCTCCGGGAGCTCCATTACGAGCAGTACTTC.

The rearrangement joins TRBV12-5 to TRBJ2-7, with 9 bases matching TRBD1. Germline CDR1 reads LGHNT; CDR2 reads FRNRAP. This CDR3 has 14 amino acids. J was trimmed by 5 bases and V by 6 bases; bases with no gene match: 8. Here the CDR3 DNA reads TGTGCTAGTGGGCCCCCACAGGGGGCAGACGAGCAGTACTTC. Its protein product is CASGPPQGADEQYF.

This clone was seen a few times. The V gene is TRBV9, the J gene TRBJ2-5; D is uncertain. Trimming took off 3 bases at V and 4 bases at J, with 19 bases between the two ends. The CDR3 sequence is 16 residues long. CDR1 is SGDLS and CDR2 is YYNGEE in the germline V gene. The CDR3 protein is CASSARGPRGAETQYF. In DNA, the CDR3 is TGTGCCAGCAGCGCCCGCGGCCCTCGCGGTGCAGAGACCCAGTACTTC.